This T cell receptor (beta chain) was identified during a study of cytomegalovirus exposure and HLA in healthy donors. Points from the study as a whole: Later analysis identified a missense DCLRE1C variant that was linked to TCR beta V- and J-gene trimming. The study designated 150 or so TCR beta chains cytomegalovirus-associated.

Only one count was recorded for this clone. The antigen is unknown. The CDR3 is made up of 15 amino acids. The PCR made use of 60 Vbeta and 13 Jbeta primers. TCRdb's copy holds only in-frame clones and misses some; the assay was immunoSEQ multiplex PCR. The sample consists of approximately 120,000 clones, around 82% of them appearing once. The TCR sequence derives from a man in his forties or fifties in good health and CMV-seronegative. V is TRBV1 and J is TRBJ2-1; no check of the table's D call, TRBD1, against the DNA was made. TRBV1 is tagged as a pseudogene. Material for sequencing was PBMCs. The CDR3: CTSSPRDRAYHEQFF. DNA of the CDR3: TGCACCAGCAGCCCCCGGGACAGGGCGTACCATGAGCAGTTCTTC.